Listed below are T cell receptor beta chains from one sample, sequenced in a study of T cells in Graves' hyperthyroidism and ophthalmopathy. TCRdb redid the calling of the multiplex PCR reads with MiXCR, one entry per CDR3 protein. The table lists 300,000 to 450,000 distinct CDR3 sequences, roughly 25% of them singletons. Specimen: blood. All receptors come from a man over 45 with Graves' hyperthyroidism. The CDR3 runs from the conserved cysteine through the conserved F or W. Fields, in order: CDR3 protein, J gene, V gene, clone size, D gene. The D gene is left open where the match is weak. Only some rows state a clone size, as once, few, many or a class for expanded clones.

CDR3aa: CASSTDGARYEQYF
j_gene: TRBJ2-7
v_gene: TRBV5-1
abundance: few
d_gene: -

CDR3aa: CASGPGTGSYNEQFF
j_gene: TRBJ2-1
v_gene: TRBV12-5
abundance: many
d_gene: TRBD1

CDR3aa: CASSWNILSYNEQFF
j_gene: TRBJ2-1
v_gene: TRBV28
abundance: many
d_gene: -

CDR3aa: CSAKEAGAGYGYTF
j_gene: TRBJ1-2
v_gene: TRBV20-1
abundance: many
d_gene: -

CDR3aa: CSVGGTLGGYF
j_gene: TRBJ2-3
v_gene: TRBV29-1
abundance: few
d_gene: -

CDR3aa: CASSERDRPTDTQYF
j_gene: TRBJ2-3
v_gene: TRBV6-1
abundance: few
d_gene: TRBD1

CDR3aa: CASSRVPGQGSPNTEAFF
j_gene: TRBJ1-1
v_gene: TRBV6-1
abundance: few
d_gene: TRBD1

CDR3aa: CASSSASGRAGDTQYF
j_gene: TRBJ2-3
v_gene: TRBV5-1
abundance: -
d_gene: TRBD2

CDR3aa: CASSLAALAGDTDTQYF
j_gene: TRBJ2-3
v_gene: TRBV7-8
abundance: many
d_gene: TRBD2

CDR3aa: CAWVKLTGERMNTEAFF
j_gene: TRBJ1-1
v_gene: TRBV30
abundance: once
d_gene: TRBD1

CDR3aa: CSASVPEEAFF
j_gene: TRBJ1-1
v_gene: TRBV20-1
abundance: few
d_gene: -

CDR3aa: CSAREGGEQYF
j_gene: TRBJ2-7
v_gene: TRBV20-1
abundance: many
d_gene: -

CDR3aa: CASSLGQGAQEQYF
j_gene: TRBJ2-7
v_gene: TRBV11-2
abundance: many
d_gene: TRBD1

CDR3aa: CSGGGYNEQFF
j_gene: TRBJ2-1
v_gene: TRBV29-1
abundance: -
d_gene: TRBD2

CDR3aa: CASSLEVGLGKDTQYF
j_gene: TRBJ2-3
v_gene: TRBV28
abundance: many
d_gene: -

CDR3aa: CASSYSGLEKLFF
j_gene: TRBJ1-4
v_gene: TRBV6-2/TRBV6-3
abundance: -
d_gene: -

CDR3aa: CASSLVGRDEQFF
j_gene: TRBJ2-1
v_gene: TRBV11-3
abundance: many
d_gene: -

CDR3aa: CAIGQTKQGSHEQYF
j_gene: TRBJ2-7
v_gene: TRBV10-3
abundance: few
d_gene: TRBD1

CDR3aa: CAISDRTGNYGYTF
j_gene: TRBJ1-2
v_gene: TRBV10-3
abundance: few
d_gene: -

CDR3aa: CASSSTRTSGYYEQYF
j_gene: TRBJ2-7
v_gene: TRBV7-8
abundance: many
d_gene: TRBD2

CDR3aa: CASSDRTAARGYTF
j_gene: TRBJ1-2
v_gene: TRBV27
abundance: -
d_gene: -

CDR3aa: CASIGDRYQPQHF
j_gene: TRBJ1-5
v_gene: TRBV6-1
abundance: -
d_gene: -

CDR3aa: CASSHPGGEQFF
j_gene: TRBJ2-1
v_gene: TRBV27
abundance: -
d_gene: TRBD2

CDR3aa: CASSPGTSGIGNEQFF
j_gene: TRBJ2-1
v_gene: TRBV7-9
abundance: many
d_gene: TRBD2